At least ten counts were recorded for the clone carrying this T cell receptor (beta chain). This sample is part of a study of regulatory T cells in long-lasting Graves disease. Combining iRepertoire HTBI primers with Arm-PCR of CDR3 regions, the authors built TCR beta libraries. TCRdb analysed the multiplex PCR reads with MiXCR anew, one entry per CDR3 protein. Seen here are 500,000 to 800,000 distinct CDR3 sequences, about 32% observed once, and the top ten hold 35% to 55%. Time point noted: persistent/refractory GD, antithyroid drugs over 5 years with positive TRAb. PBMC-extracted RNA yielded the TCR library. This sequence originates from a female donor with Graves disease. The sample in question was peripheral blood mononuclear cells (PBMCs), obtained when the disease was refractory, from a patient treated with antithyroid drugs.

In nucleotides, the CDR3 is TGTGCCAGCAGTTTAAGGGCTTTTGGCTTTGGCTACACCTTC. The encoded protein is CASSLRAFGFGYTF. The genes are TRBV28 and TRBJ1-2, with D unclear. From germline, CDR1 is MDHEN and CDR2 SYDVKM. V was trimmed by 2 bases and J by 7 bases, leaving 14 bases between them. The CDR3 covers 14 residues.